The subject of this entry is one T cell receptor (beta chain). The record originates from a study of shared clonotypes between healthy human individuals. Produced via immunoSEQ multiplex PCR; TCRdb's table is partial and in-frame only. Here the sample spans about 2 million clones, just under 95% being singletons. Naive CD8 cells lacked CD45RO, underwent positive selection for CCR7 and left out terminally differentiated effector memory CD45RA+ cells. V was pared by 0 bases and J by 2 bases, with 13 bases between. This CDR3 is built from 16 residues. Germline V CDR1 and CDR2: MNHEY, SVGAGI. The receptor was isolated from a man between 18 and 29 years old in good health. Material for sequencing was naive CD8+ T cells sorted from blood. The rearrangement links TRBV6-5 to TRBJ2-5; D is perhaps TRBD2 (5 bases). As DNA, the CDR3 is TGTGCCAGCAGTTACTCGGCCAACTCGGGGCAAGAGACCCAGTACTTC. It codes for CASSYSANSGQETQYF.